The rows below give T cell receptor beta chains drawn from one sample of a study of control samples from healthy donors and cancer patients. Generated by immunoSEQ multiplex PCR, the TCRdb table keeps only in-frame clones and is missing some. The table includes some 49,000 clones, 80% to 90% detected once. Sequencing was done on a sample of PBMCs. All receptors come from a woman aged 50 to 60 with lung cancer. CDR3s include the opening cysteine and the closing phenylalanine or tryptophan. A D gene is named only where the DNA matches it firmly. Clone sizes are given selectively: once, few, many, or a class where the clone is expanded.

v_call	j_call	clone_size	d_call	cdr3_aa	cdr3_nt
TRBV7-2	TRBJ2-2	NA	NA	CASSLDGAYGELFF	TGTGCCAGCAGCTTAGATGGGGCGTACGGGGAGCTGTTTTTT
TRBV29-1	TRBJ2-7	NA	TRBD1	CSVARGSYEQYF	TGCAGCGTTGCCAGGGGGTCCTACGAGCAGTACTTC
TRBV18	TRBJ1-2	NA	NA	CASSPGGMDYGYTF	TGTGCCAGCTCACCGGGGGGCATGGACTATGGCTACACCTTC
TRBV7-2	TRBJ1-5	NA	NA	CASSPERDQPQHF	TGTGCCAGCAGCCCCGAACGGGATCAGCCCCAGCATTTT
TRBV10-3	TRBJ1-5	few	TRBD1	CAISDGGQGYNQPQHF	TGTGCCATCAGTGATGGGGGACAGGGTTATAATCAGCCCCAGCATTTT
TRBV2	TRBJ1-4	NA	TRBD1	CASSPGQGAGEKLFF	TGTGCCAGCAGTCCCGGACAGGGCGCCGGGGAAAAACTGTTTTTT
TRBV28	TRBJ1-6	few	NA	CASMGGTYNSPLHF	TGTGCCAGCATGGGGGGGACCTATAATTCACCCCTCCACTTT
TRBV6-5	TRBJ1-1	NA	TRBD1	CASTLDRVGTEAFF	TGTGCCAGCACCCTGGACAGGGTGGGCACTGAAGCTTTCTTT
TRBV6-2/TRBV6-3	TRBJ2-3	NA	TRBD2	CASSSHGLARGPHTQYF	TGTGCCAGCAGTTCGCACGGACTAGCGCGTGGGCCCCATACGCAGTATTTT
TRBV5-1	TRBJ2-7	NA	TRBD1	CASRETGGEQYF	TGCGCCAGCAGAGAGACAGGGGGCGAGCAGTACTTC
TRBV6-5	TRBJ2-1	NA	NA	CASSHSDRDNEQFF	TGTGCCAGCAGTCACTCCGACAGAGACAATGAGCAGTTCTTC
TRBV19	TRBJ1-6	NA	NA	CASSPVAADSPLHF	TGTGCCAGTAGTCCAGTAGCGGCCGACTCACCCCTCCACTTT
TRBV5-1	TRBJ2-2	NA	TRBD1	CASSGGDRGPTGELFF	TGCGCCAGCAGCGGGGGGGACAGGGGGCCGACCGGGGAGCTGTTTTTT
TRBV5-1	TRBJ1-3	NA	NA	CASSLAGSSGNTIYF	TGCGCCAGCAGCTTGGCGGGCAGCTCTGGAAACACCATATATTTT
TRBV10-2	TRBJ2-7	NA	NA	CASSVGTMRGEQYF	TGCGCCAGCAGTGTGGGGACCATGCGCGGCGAGCAGTACTTC
TRBV12-3/TRBV12-4	TRBJ1-1	NA	NA	CASSFKTDTEAFF	TGTGCCAGCAGCTTTAAGACAGACACTGAAGCTTTCTTT
TRBV29-1	TRBJ1-2	once	TRBD1	CSVYSQGDGGYTF	TGCAGCGTCTATTCTCAGGGGGATGGTGGCTACACCTTC
TRBV9	TRBJ2-2	NA	NA	CASSPWDGNTGELFF	TGTGCCAGCAGCCCTTGGGACGGGAACACCGGGGAGCTGTTTTTT
TRBV7-9	TRBJ1-1	NA	TRBD1	CASSLVQGYSAFF	TGTGCCAGCAGCTTGGTACAGGGGTATTCGGCTTTCTTT
TRBV25-1	TRBJ2-5	NA	NA	CASSEIQGGKETQYF	TGTGCCAGCAGCGAAATACAAGGGGGAAAAGAGACCCAGTACTTC
TRBV7-2	TRBJ1-1	NA	NA	CASSLGSGDLNTEAFF	TGTGCCAGCAGCTTAGGATCGGGGGACCTTAACACTGAAGCTTTCTTT
TRBV6-5	TRBJ2-1	NA	TRBD1	CATSRDRNRNEQFF	TGTGCCACCTCCAGGGACAGGAATCGGAATGAGCAGTTCTTC
TRBV9	TRBJ1-4	NA	NA	CASSVDIRGEKLFF	TGTGCCAGCAGCGTTGACATTCGAGGAGAAAAACTGTTTTTT
TRBV28	TRBJ2-1	NA	TRBD1	CASSLRDSRDEQFF	TGTGCCAGCAGTCTCCGGGACAGTAGGGATGAGCAGTTCTTC
TRBV6-5	TRBJ1-2	NA	NA	CASSSSGSDGYTF	TGTGCCAGCAGTTCGTCAGGGTCGGATGGCTACACCTTC
TRBV11-2	TRBJ1-1	NA	NA	CASSLGLITEAFF	TGTGCCAGCAGCCTCGGACTGATCACTGAAGCTTTCTTT
TRBV30	TRBJ1-1	NA	NA	CAWTVDGLTEAFF	TGTGCCTGGACAGTGGATGGACTAACTGAAGCTTTCTTT
TRBV27	TRBJ2-3	NA	NA	CASSLLRLDTQYF	TGTGCCAGCAGTTTACTGAGGTTAGATACGCAGTATTTT
TRBV9	TRBJ1-1	few	NA	CASSARGNTEAFF	TGTGCCAGCAGCGCCAGGGGAAACACTGAAGCTTTCTTT